This TCR beta chain was identified in a study of identical twins. Findings and limits, study-wide: Cord blood's abundant beta clonotypes had fewer insertions, unlike memory repertoires. For monozygotic twins, models underestimated out-of-frame TCR alpha sharing. There was an excess of low generation probability in the out-of-frame alpha sequences that twins shared.

The CDR3 is 16 amino acids. Trimming cost V 4 bases and J 2 bases, with 17 bases left between them. Germline V gene data show CDR1 as SGDLS and CDR2 as YYNGEE. TCRdb recomputed calls from the 5' RACE reads with MiXCR, one row per CDR3 protein. The sample yields 400,000 to 500,000 distinct CDR3 sequences, about a fifth seen once. On this clonotype itself: The target antigen is unknown.

The sequence was obtained from a man between 50 and 59 years old in good health. Sequencing was performed on naive T cells sorted from blood. The rearrangement links TRBV9 to TRBJ2-3; D assignment may be TRBD1 or TRBD2 (6 bases each). The CDR3 DNA follows: TGTGCCAGCAGCACTACGACAGGCGGGAACACAGATACGCAGTATTTT. Its protein is CASSTTTGGNTDTQYF.